In its sample, the clone carrying this T cell receptor (beta chain) was seen many times. The antigen remains undetermined. The record originates from a study of T-cell reconstitution after alpha-beta-depleted transplantation in children. General study findings and limits: Newly produced T cells mostly provided counts and TCRbeta diversity after one year, as hyperexpanded clones declined. The study reportedly traced alpha-beta T cells about two months after transplant to several hundred expanded graft clones. Diversity of TCRbeta at day 60 was high in some patients, arising from surviving recipient T cells and thymic progenitors.

Deletions cut 5 bases from V and 9 bases from J, with 17 bases between. The CDR3 totals 14 residues. During its preparation, the TCRbeta library received unique molecular identifiers. TCRdb reanalysed the PCR reads using MiXCR and keeps one entry per CDR3 protein. The sample shows 120,000 to 150,000 distinct CDR3 sequences, roughly 8.8% of them seen only once. The sequence came from a female patient aged 2 to 10 who had a stem cell transplant for congenital amegakaryocytic thrombocytopenia, so the T cells may come from the graft donor. This chain uses TRBV12-3 or TRBV12-4 with TRBJ2-4, with TRBD1 as a possible D gene (6 bases). The source was PBMCs, mostly from graft donor cells, collected 180 days after TCRalphabeta/CD19-depleted stem cell transplant. The CDR3 is CASSPRVKGGIQYF. DNA of the CDR3: TGTGCCAGCAGTCCCAGGGTCAAAGGGGGCATTCAGTACTTC.